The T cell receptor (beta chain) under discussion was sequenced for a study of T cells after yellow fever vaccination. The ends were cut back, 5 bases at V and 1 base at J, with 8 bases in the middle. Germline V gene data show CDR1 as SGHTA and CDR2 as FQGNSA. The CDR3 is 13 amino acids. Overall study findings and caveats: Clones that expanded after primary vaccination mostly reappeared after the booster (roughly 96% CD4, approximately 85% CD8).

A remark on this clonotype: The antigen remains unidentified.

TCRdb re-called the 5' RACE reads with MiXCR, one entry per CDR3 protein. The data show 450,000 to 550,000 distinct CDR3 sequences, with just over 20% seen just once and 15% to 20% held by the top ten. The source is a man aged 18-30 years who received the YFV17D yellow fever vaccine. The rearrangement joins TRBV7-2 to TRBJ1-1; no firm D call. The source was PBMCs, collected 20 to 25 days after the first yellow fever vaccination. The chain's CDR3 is CASSKTWNTEAFF. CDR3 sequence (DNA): TGTGCCAGCAGCAAAACATGGAACACTGAAGCTTTCTTT.